Included here is one T cell receptor (beta chain) sequence, with context. Its antigen is unidentified. From RNA transcripts, TCR beta CDR3 regions were amplified. Carried out on the TCR CDR3, a first-round RT-PCR used the HTBI primer set. TCRdb re-called the multiplex PCR reads through MiXCR, storing one row per CDR3 protein. Of a few hundred thousand distinct CDR3 sequences in the sample, more than 15% are singletons; the top ten hold approximately 3.5%. Germline V gene sequence: CDR1 SGDLS, CDR2 YYNGEE. The V and J ends lost 3 bases and 7 bases respectively, with 20 bases between them. This CDR3 spans 16 amino acids. This sample was taken from a study of T cells in Graves' hyperthyroidism and ophthalmopathy. Study-level information: The authors collected peripheral blood at initial diagnosis, before any treatment. Overall study results and limits: The model anticipated ophthalmopathy a median about 6.5 months pre-onset. Peripheral blood also featured most of the thyroid clonotypes expanded above 0.001.

Subjects with ophthalmopathy showed a Clinical Activity Score no lower than 3, a NOSPECS grade no lower than 4, and a duration shorter than 3 months. This sequence originates from a woman aged 40 to 55 with Graves' ophthalmopathy. V gene TRBV9 combines with J gene TRBJ2-1; D possibly matches TRBD1 or TRBD2 (5 bases each). Source material: blood. The CDR3 DNA follows: TGTGCCAGCAGCGAGAATAAGAGGGTTGAGGGGAATGAGCAGTTCTTC. This encodes CASSENKRVEGNEQFF.